This TCR beta chain was obtained from a study of blood T cell repertoires in COVID-19. Profiled with immunoSEQ multiplex PCR; TCRdb holds only in-frame clones, not every one. Here the sample spans around 150,000 clones, over 75% being singletons. Trimming took off 3 bases at V and 0 bases at J, with 8 bases between the two ends. Germline CDR1 reads SGHVS; CDR2 reads FQNEAQ. This CDR3 contains 14 residues. The sequence came from a woman in her 50s with acute or convalescent COVID-19. Sequenced sample: peripheral blood. V usage is TRBV7-8 and J usage is TRBJ1-2; no definite D call. This CDR3 reads CASSLAGANYGYTF. In nucleotides, the CDR3 is TGTGCCAGCAGCTTGGCAGGTGCTAACTATGGCTACACCTTC. The full variable domain, its missing parts supplied by reference TRBV7-8 and TRBJ1-2, is GAGVSQSPRYKVAKRGQDVALRCDPISGHVSLFWYQQALGQGPEFLTYFQNEAQLDKSGLPSDRFFAERPEGSVSTLKIQRTQQEDSAVYLCASSLAGANYGYTFGSGTRLTVV.